This record looks at one T cell receptor (beta chain) sequence and its context. Profiling relied on immunoSEQ multiplex PCR, and the TCRdb table lists in-frame clones only, not all of them. The sample has about 160,000 clones, around 96% seen once. This specimen comes from a study of control samples from healthy donors and cancer patients. The germline V gene encodes CDR1 SGDLS and CDR2 YYNGEE. The junction had 8 bases not matched to a gene; V was cut back by 0 bases and J by 4 bases. This CDR3 spans 17 amino acids. The source is a woman aged 35 to 49 in good health. The genes are TRBV9 and TRBJ2-3, with TRBD2 matching over 10 bases. Sequences were obtained from blood. The DNA of the CDR3 is TGTGCCAGCAGCGTAGGAGCGGGGGGGATGGGAGCAGATACGCAGTATTTT. It yields the protein CASSVGAGGMGADTQYF.